This T cell receptor beta chain originates from a study of shared clonotypes between healthy human individuals. The wider study: Sampling drew on donors who were a couple of women and a few men aged 18 to 49. For every donor, three CD4 naive, three CD4 memory, two CD8 naive and one CD8 memory plates were used. Study results and caveats: Sequencing depth was a factor that was expected to affect clonotype sharing among donors. In a handful of donors, around 5.5% of naive CD4 clonotypes appeared in common.

Some clones are missing from TCRdb's copy, which holds only in-frame ones; the method was immunoSEQ multiplex PCR. In the table there are just over 2,000,000 clones, about 95% of which are singletons. CD45RO negativity and positive selection for CCR7 defined naive CD8 cells, a population that excluded terminally differentiated effector memory CD45RA+ cells. On this clone: Its antigen is undetermined.

The receptor was isolated from a man aged 18 to 29 in good health. The sequencing input was naive CD8+ T cells sorted from blood.

The CDR3 spells CASSLGQGTNTEAFF. The CDR3 coding sequence is TGTGCCAGCAGCTTAGGGCAAGGGACGAACACTGAAGCTTTCTTT. This chain joins TRBV7-8 and TRBJ1-1; D possibly corresponds to TRBD1 (5 bases). There are 15 residues in the CDR3. V was shortened by 1 base and J by 1 base, with 10 bases between the two germline ends. CDR1 SGHVS and CDR2 FQNEAQ come from the germline V gene.